This TCR beta chain was retrieved from a study of OX40 agonist ivuxolimab in advanced cancers. This clone was detected only once. Sequenced by immunoSEQ multiplex PCR; TCRdb stores in-frame clones only, minus some. The sample includes about 63,000 clones, roughly nine tenths of them seen just once. Material: CD4+ or CD8+ T cells sorted from blood, obtained in a trial of the OX40 agonist ivuxolimab. The clonotype originates from an adult with an advanced solid tumor such as melanoma, head and neck, liver or kidney cancer.

CDR3 DNA sequence: TGTGCCAGCAGTTTACGGCCAACCGGGACTAGGAGTTATGAGCAGTTCTTC. It codes for CASSLRPTGTRSYEQFF. The V and J genes are TRBV27 and TRBJ2-1; 8 bases fit TRBD2. The CDR3 contains 17 residues. The junction had 14 bases not matched to a gene; V was cut back by 2 bases and J by 8 bases. Germline CDR1 is MNHEY and CDR2 is SMNVEV (reference sequence).